A selection of T cell receptor beta chains follows, all from one sample in a study of identical twins. From the 5' RACE reads, TCRdb called clonotypes with MiXCR, one entry per CDR3 protein. The table includes some 240,000 distinct CDR3 sequences, about 10% detected once. The sequencing input was memory T cells sorted from blood. The receptor set was obtained from a man in his forties or fifties in good health. Both conserved end residues are part of each CDR3. D genes are given only for firm matches. Clone size is not always given. Where it is, it says once, few, many or a class for expanded clones.

>NA|TRBJ1-6|NA|TRBV7-2
CASSLVSTGNTNSPLHF
TGTGCCAGCAGCTTAGTTTCCACAGGGAACACTAATTCGCCCCTCCACTTT
>many|TRBJ1-5|NA|TRBV6-2/TRBV6-3
CASSYRAMGYSNQPQHF
TGTGCCAGCAGTTACCGGGCTATGGGCTATAGCAATCAGCCCCAGCATTTT
>NA|TRBJ2-6|NA|TRBV25-1
CAAGAGANVLTF
TGTGCCGCAGGGGCTGGGGCCAACGTCCTGACTTTC
>many|TRBJ1-1|NA|TRBV20-1
CSARTAFDMNTEAFF
TGCAGTGCTAGGACAGCATTCGACATGAACACTGAAGCTTTCTTT
>once|TRBJ1-6|NA|TRBV27
CASSLYQGNSPLHF
TGTGCCAGCAGTTTATATCAGGGGAATTCACCCCTCCACTTT
>many|TRBJ2-7|NA|TRBV18
CASSPSLFLSYEQYF
TGTGCCAGCTCACCCTCCCTCTTCCTAAGCTACGAGCAGTACTTC
>many|TRBJ1-2|NA|TRBV20-1
CSAYPTAPYGYTF
TGCAGTGCTTACCCCACAGCCCCCTATGGCTACACCTTC
>NA|TRBJ2-7|TRBD1|TRBV5-1
CASSGQGGGFGSYEQYF
TGCGCCAGCAGCGGACAAGGGGGCGGCTTTGGGTCCTACGAGCAGTACTTC
>NA|TRBJ2-2|TRBD2|TRBV20-1
CSARFLAVNTGELFF
TGCAGTGCTAGATTTCTAGCGGTCAACACCGGGGAGCTGTTTTTT
>NA|TRBJ2-3|NA|TRBV20-1
CSAPKPAADTQYF
TGCAGTGCTCCCAAACCGGCGGCAGATACGCAGTATTTT
>few|TRBJ2-6|NA|TRBV3-1
CASREGANVLTF
TGTGCCAGCCGGGAGGGGGCCAACGTCCTGACTTTC
>many|TRBJ2-7|NA|TRBV7-3
CASKTSSGSYEQYF
TGTGCCAGCAAGACCTCAAGCGGCTCCTACGAGCAGTACTTC
>few|TRBJ2-4|NA|TRBV11-1
CASSLGDLLGSSKNIQYF
TGTGCCAGCAGCTTAGGTGACTTACTAGGGTCTTCCAAAAACATTCAGTACTTC
>few|TRBJ2-3|NA|TRBV20-1
CSAQGRSKDASTDTQYF
TGCAGTGCTCAGGGGCGCTCTAAGGACGCGAGCACAGATACGCAGTATTTT
>NA|TRBJ1-5|TRBD1|TRBV19
CASSEIPTGGNQPQHF
TGTGCCAGTAGTGAAATCCCGACAGGGGGCAATCAGCCCCAGCATTTT
>few|TRBJ2-7|NA|TRBV28
CASRGDFQSSYEQYF
TGTGCCAGCAGGGGGGACTTCCAAAGCTCCTACGAGCAGTACTTC
>few|TRBJ2-6|NA|TRBV11-2
CASSLRTAPGANVLTF
TGTGCCAGCAGCTTGAGGACAGCTCCTGGGGCCAACGTCCTGACTTTC
>NA|TRBJ2-5|TRBD1|TRBV19
CASSPTHRGLAQETQYF
TGTGCCAGTAGTCCCACACACAGGGGGCTGGCCCAAGAGACCCAGTACTTC
>NA|TRBJ2-5|NA|TRBV7-9
CASSLDRTSGGETQYF
TGTGCCAGCAGCTTAGATAGGACTTCAGGAGGGGAGACCCAGTACTTC
>many|TRBJ1-6|NA|TRBV20-1
CSARGAGADSPLHF
TGCAGTGCTAGAGGTGCAGGGGCTGATTCACCCCTCCACTTT
>many|TRBJ1-6|NA|TRBV3-1
CASSSTGTGQWALHF
TGTGCCAGCAGCTCAACCGGGACGGGACAATGGGCCCTCCACTTT
>NA|TRBJ2-1|NA|TRBV5-1
CASSLAPYNEQFF
TGCGCCAGCAGCTTGGCTCCTTACAATGAGCAGTTCTTC
>medium-sized|TRBJ2-3|TRBD1|TRBV7-2
CASSLEWDSELDTQYF
TGTGCCAGCAGCTTAGAGTGGGACAGCGAGCTCGATACGCAGTATTTT
>few|TRBJ1-6|NA|TRBV4-1
CASSQKGVGWDSPLHF
TGCGCCAGCAGCCAGAAAGGGGTTGGATGGGATTCACCCCTCCACTTT
>few|TRBJ2-7|NA|TRBV3-1
CASSQETTGSYEQYF
TGTGCCAGCAGCCAAGAAACGACCGGATCCTACGAGCAGTACTTC
>many|TRBJ2-1|NA|TRBV4-1
CASSQDPSFVRGQFF
TGCGCCAGCAGCCAAGATCCAAGTTTCGTTCGGGGGCAGTTCTTC
>NA|TRBJ2-2|TRBD1|TRBV24-1
CATSEPGGTGELFF
TGTGCCACCAGTGAGCCAGGGGGCACCGGGGAGCTGTTTTTT
>many|TRBJ2-1|TRBD2|TRBV12-3/TRBV12-4
CASSLAAGASGGYNEQFF
TGTGCCAGCAGTTTAGCAGCGGGAGCTAGCGGGGGGTACAATGAGCAGTTCTTC
>NA|TRBJ1-2|TRBD1|TRBV7-8
CASSLARDRPNYGYTF
TGTGCCAGCAGCTTAGCGCGGGACAGACCTAACTATGGCTACACCTTC
>few|TRBJ2-2|TRBD1|TRBV5-1
CASSLRQGEAGELFF
TGCGCCAGCAGCTTGAGACAGGGTGAGGCCGGGGAGCTGTTTTTT
>few|TRBJ2-4|NA|TRBV29-1
CSVEVQGVLNIQYF
TGCAGCGTTGAAGTGCAGGGAGTCTTAAACATTCAGTACTTC
>NA|TRBJ1-6|NA|TRBV3-1
CASSQDRRYSPLHF
TGTGCCAGCAGCCAAGACCGGCGGTATTCACCCCTCCACTTT
>few|TRBJ2-7|TRBD2|TRBV7-2
CASSLAGGPQYF
TGTGCCAGCAGCTTAGCGGGAGGGCCCCAGTACTTC
>NA|TRBJ2-1|TRBD2|TRBV7-8
CASSLTASGRSYNEQFF
TGTGCCAGCAGCTTAACCGCTAGCGGGAGGTCCTACAATGAGCAGTTCTTC
>many|TRBJ2-2|NA|TRBV10-3
CAISESPPRNTGELFF
TGTGCCATCAGTGAGTCTCCTCCGAGGAATACTGGGGAGCTGTTTTTT
>once|TRBJ2-1|NA|TRBV10-3
CAISVSVNEQFF
TGTGCCATCAGTGTTTCAGTGAATGAGCAGTTCTTC
>few|TRBJ2-7|TRBD2|TRBV30
CAFQRGPSSYEQYF
TGTGCCTTTCAGCGGGGGCCAAGCTCCTACGAGCAGTACTTC
>NA|TRBJ2-2|NA|TRBV7-8
CASSLVVNTGELFF
TGTGCCAGCAGCTTAGTAGTCAACACCGGGGAGCTGTTTTTT
>NA|TRBJ2-1|TRBD2|TRBV18
CASSPRSNAGGGNEQFF
TGTGCCAGCTCACCACGATCTAACGCGGGAGGTGGGAATGAGCAGTTCTTC
>NA|TRBJ1-5|NA|TRBV5-5
CASSYGRTSNQPQHF
TGTGCCAGCAGCTACGGACGGACTAGCAATCAGCCCCAGCATTTT
>few|TRBJ2-5|NA|TRBV27
CASSQSSPETQYF
TGTGCCAGCAGTCAGAGTTCTCCGGAGACCCAGTACTTC
>many|TRBJ2-4|TRBD1|TRBV11-1
CASSPPGQGALSKNIQYF
TGTGCCAGCAGCCCCCCGGGACAGGGGGCTCTATCCAAAAACATTCAGTACTTC
>many|TRBJ2-3|TRBD1|TRBV7-2
CASSSRTGGSSQYF
TGTGCCAGCAGCTCGAGGACAGGGGGTTCATCGCAGTATTTT
>few|TRBJ2-7|NA|TRBV7-2
CASSFYGSSYEQYF
TGTGCCAGCAGCTTTTACGGGAGCTCCTACGAGCAGTACTTC
>many|TRBJ2-7|NA|TRBV6-1
CASGRDIKNLRAF
TGTGCCAGCGGCCGGGACATAAAAAACTTGCGGGCCTTC
>many|TRBJ2-5|NA|TRBV7-2
CASSLVSTGETQYF
TGTGCCAGCAGCTTAGTCAGTACTGGGGAGACCCAGTACTTC
>many|TRBJ2-2|NA|TRBV7-2
CASSLVLLPRTGELFF
TGTGCCAGCAGCTTAGTCTTACTACCCCGCACCGGGGAGCTGTTTTTT
>many|TRBJ2-3|TRBD2|TRBV5-4
CASSSSGGGTDTQYF
TGTGCCAGCAGCTCGAGCGGGGGGGGCACAGATACGCAGTATTTT
>many|TRBJ2-1|NA|TRBV29-1
CSVGLHEQFF
TGCAGCGTTGGGTTGCATGAGCAGTTCTTC
>many|TRBJ1-5|NA|TRBV15
CATSRDPYSNQPQHF
TGTGCCACCAGCAGAGATCCCTACAGTAATCAGCCCCAGCATTTT
>many|TRBJ1-1|NA|TRBV20-1
CSAQGSSNTEAFF
TGCAGTGCCCAGGGGTCCTCGAACACTGAAGCTTTCTTT
>NA|TRBJ2-1|TRBD2|TRBV10-3
CAIAGRVNEQFF
TGTGCCATAGCGGGAAGGGTGAATGAGCAGTTCTTC
>few|TRBJ2-2|NA|TRBV6-2/TRBV6-3
CASRQHRGGIGELFF
TGTGCCAGCAGACAACACAGGGGCGGGATCGGGGAGCTGTTTTTT
>NA|TRBJ2-4|NA|TRBV29-1
CSVEIRARQGNIQYF
TGCAGCGTTGAAATTCGGGCCCGTCAAGGGAACATTCAGTACTTC
>few|TRBJ2-7|TRBD1|TRBV20-1
CSARRDRATYEQYF
TGCAGTGCTAGGAGGGACAGGGCCACCTACGAGCAGTACTTC
>few|TRBJ2-1|NA|TRBV6-1
CASPRDLGNEQFF
TGTGCCAGCCCTCGCGACTTGGGGAATGAGCAGTTCTTC
>few|TRBJ1-3|NA|TRBV6-1
CASSREYIVGNTIYF
TGTGCCAGCAGCCGAGAATACATTGTCGGAAACACCATATATTTT
>many|TRBJ2-1|TRBD2|TRBV20-1
CSASPGGRLGNEQFF
TGCAGTGCTAGCCCGGGGGGGCGACTAGGAAATGAGCAGTTCTTC
>many|TRBJ1-2|TRBD1|TRBV5-5
CASSTTGDINYGYTF
TGTGCCAGCAGCACCACAGGGGATATAAACTATGGCTACACCTTC
>many|TRBJ1-5|NA|TRBV15
CATSREQGWEYQPQHF
TGTGCCACCAGCAGAGAACAAGGGTGGGAGTATCAGCCCCAGCATTTT